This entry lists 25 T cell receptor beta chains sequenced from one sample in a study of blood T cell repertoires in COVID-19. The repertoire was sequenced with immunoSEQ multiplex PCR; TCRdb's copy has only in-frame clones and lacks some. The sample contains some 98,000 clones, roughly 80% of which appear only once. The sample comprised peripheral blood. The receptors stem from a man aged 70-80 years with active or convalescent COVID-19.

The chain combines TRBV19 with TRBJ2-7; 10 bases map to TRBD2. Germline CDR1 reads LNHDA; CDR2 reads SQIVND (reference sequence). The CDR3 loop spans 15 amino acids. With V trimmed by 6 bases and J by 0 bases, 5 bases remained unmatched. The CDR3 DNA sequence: TGTGCCAGTAGCCTACTAGCGGGGTACTCCTACGAGCAGTACTTC. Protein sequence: CASSLLAGYSYEQYF.

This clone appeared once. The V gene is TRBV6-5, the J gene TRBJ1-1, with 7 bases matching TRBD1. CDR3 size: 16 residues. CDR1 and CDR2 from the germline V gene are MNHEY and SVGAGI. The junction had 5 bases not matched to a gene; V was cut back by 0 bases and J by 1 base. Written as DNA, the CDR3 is TGTGCCAGCAGTTACTCAATGCGGACAGGGAACACTGAAGCTTTCTTT. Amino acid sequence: CASSYSMRTGNTEAFF.

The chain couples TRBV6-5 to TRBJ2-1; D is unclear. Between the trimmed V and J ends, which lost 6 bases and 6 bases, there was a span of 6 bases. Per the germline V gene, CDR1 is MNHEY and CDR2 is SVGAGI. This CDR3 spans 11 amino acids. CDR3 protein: CASRGVNEQFF. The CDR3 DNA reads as TGTGCCAGCAGAGGAGTCAATGAGCAGTTCTTC.

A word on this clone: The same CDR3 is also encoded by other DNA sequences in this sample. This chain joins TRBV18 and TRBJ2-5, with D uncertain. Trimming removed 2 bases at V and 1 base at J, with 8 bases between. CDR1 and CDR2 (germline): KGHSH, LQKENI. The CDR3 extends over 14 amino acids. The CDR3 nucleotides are TGTGCCAGCTCACCAAGAGTACTCCAAGAGACCCAGTACTTC. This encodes CASSPRVLQETQYF. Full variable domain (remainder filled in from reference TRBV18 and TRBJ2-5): NAGVMQNPRHLVRRRGQEARLRCSPMKGHSHVYWYRQLPEEGLKFMVYLQKENIIDESGMPKERFSAEFPKEGPSILRIQQVVRGDSAAYFCASSPRVLQETQYFGPGTRLLVL.

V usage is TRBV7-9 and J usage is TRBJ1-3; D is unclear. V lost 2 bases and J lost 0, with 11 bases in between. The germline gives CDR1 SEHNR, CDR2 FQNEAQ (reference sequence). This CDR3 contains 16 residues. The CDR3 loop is CASSLSRGFSGNTIYF. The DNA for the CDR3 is TGTGCCAGCAGCTTAAGCCGTGGTTTCTCTGGAAACACCATATATTTT. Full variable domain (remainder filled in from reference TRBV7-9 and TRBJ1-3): DTGVSQNPRHKITKRGQNVTFRCDPISEHNRLYWYRQTLGQGPEFLTYFQNEAQLEKSRLLSDRFSAERPKGSFSTLEIQRTEQGDSAMYLCASSLSRGFSGNTIYFGEGSWLTVV.

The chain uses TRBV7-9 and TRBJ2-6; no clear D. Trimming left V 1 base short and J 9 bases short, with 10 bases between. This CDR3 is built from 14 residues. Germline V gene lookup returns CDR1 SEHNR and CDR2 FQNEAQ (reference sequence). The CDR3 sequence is CASSLDAALNVLTF. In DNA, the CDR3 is TGTGCCAGCAGCTTAGACGCTGCGCTCAACGTCCTGACTTTC.

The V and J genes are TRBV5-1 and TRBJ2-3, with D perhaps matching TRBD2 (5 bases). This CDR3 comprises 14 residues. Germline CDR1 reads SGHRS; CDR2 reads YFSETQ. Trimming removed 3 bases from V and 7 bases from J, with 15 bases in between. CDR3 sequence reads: CASSSKRSTNTQYF. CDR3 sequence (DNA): TGCGCCAGCAGCTCTAAGCGGAGCACCAATACGCAGTATTTT.

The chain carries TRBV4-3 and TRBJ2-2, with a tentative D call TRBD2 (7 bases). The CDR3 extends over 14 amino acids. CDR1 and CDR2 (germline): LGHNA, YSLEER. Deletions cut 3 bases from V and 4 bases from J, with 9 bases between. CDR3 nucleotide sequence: TGCGCCAGCAGCCACGGGGGGCTCACCGGGGAGCTGTTTTTT. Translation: CASSHGGLTGELFF.

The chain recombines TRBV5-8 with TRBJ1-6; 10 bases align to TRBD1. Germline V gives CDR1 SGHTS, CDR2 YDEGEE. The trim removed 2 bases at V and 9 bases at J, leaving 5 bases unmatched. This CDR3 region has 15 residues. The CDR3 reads CASSFRRTGGSPLHF. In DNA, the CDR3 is TGTGCCAGCAGCTTTCGCCGGACAGGGGGTTCACCCCTCCACTTT.

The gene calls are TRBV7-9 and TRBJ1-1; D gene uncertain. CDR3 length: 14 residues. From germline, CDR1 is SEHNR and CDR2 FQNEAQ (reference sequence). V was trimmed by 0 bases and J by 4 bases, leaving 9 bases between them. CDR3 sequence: CASSLAEVPTEAFF. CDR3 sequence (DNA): TGTGCCAGCAGCTTAGCGGAGGTACCCACTGAAGCTTTCTTT.

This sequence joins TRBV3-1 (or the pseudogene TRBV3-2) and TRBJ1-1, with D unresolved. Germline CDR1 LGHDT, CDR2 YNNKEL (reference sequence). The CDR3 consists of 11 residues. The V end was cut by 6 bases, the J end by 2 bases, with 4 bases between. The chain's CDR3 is CASSLNTEAFF. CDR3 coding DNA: TGTGCCAGCAGTTTAAACACTGAAGCTTTCTTT.

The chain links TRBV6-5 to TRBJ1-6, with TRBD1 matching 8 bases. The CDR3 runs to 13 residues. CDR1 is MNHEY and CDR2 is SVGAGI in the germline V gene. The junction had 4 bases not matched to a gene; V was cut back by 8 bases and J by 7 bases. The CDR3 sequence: CASWTGRNSPLHF. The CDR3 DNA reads TGTGCCAGCTGGACAGGGCGGAATTCACCCCTCCACTTT.

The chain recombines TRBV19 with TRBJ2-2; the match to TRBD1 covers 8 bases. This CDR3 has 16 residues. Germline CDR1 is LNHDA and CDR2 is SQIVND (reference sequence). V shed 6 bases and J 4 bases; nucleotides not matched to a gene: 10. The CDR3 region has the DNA TGTGCCAGTAGCCGACAGGGGACCCCGGGCACCGGGGAGCTGTTTTTT. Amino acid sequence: CASSRQGTPGTGELFF.

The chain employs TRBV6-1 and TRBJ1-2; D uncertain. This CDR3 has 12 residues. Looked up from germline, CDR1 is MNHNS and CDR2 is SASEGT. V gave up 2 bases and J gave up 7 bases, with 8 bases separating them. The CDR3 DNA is TGTGCCAGCAGTGAAACCGCGGTTGGCTACACCTTC. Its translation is CASSETAVGYTF.

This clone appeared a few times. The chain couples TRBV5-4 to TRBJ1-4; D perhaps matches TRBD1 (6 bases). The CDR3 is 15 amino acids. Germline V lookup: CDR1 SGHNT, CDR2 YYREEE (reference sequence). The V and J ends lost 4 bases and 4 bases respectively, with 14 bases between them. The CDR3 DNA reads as TGTGCCAGCAGCCCGGGAAGGGGGAGTAATGAAAAACTGTTTTTT. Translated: CASSPGRGSNEKLFF.

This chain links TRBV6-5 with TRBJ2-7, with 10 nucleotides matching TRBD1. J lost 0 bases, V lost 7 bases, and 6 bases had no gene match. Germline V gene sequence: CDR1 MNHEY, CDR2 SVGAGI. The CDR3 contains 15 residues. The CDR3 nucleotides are TGTGCCAGCACCCCCCGGGACAGGGGCTCCTACGAGCAGTACTTC. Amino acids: CASTPRDRGSYEQYF.

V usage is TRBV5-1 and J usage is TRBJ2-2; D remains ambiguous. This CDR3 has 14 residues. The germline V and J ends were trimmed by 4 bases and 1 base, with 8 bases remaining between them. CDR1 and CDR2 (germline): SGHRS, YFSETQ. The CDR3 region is CASSPGLNTGELFF. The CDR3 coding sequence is TGCGCCAGCAGCCCCGGTCTGAACACCGGGGAGCTGTTTTTT.

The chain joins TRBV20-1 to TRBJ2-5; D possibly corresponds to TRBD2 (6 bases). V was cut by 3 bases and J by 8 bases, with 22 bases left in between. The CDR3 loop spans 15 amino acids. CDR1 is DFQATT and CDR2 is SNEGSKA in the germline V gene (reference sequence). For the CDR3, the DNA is TGCAGTGCTAGTGGGGCCCAGCTAGCGAGGGGCACCCAGTACTTC. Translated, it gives CSASGAQLARGTQYF.

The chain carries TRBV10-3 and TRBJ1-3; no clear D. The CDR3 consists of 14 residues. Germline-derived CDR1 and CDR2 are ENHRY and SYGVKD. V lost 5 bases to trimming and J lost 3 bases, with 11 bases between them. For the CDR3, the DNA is TGTGCCATCAGTCCCACAGAGGGTGGAAACACCATATATTTT. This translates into CAISPTEGGNTIYF.

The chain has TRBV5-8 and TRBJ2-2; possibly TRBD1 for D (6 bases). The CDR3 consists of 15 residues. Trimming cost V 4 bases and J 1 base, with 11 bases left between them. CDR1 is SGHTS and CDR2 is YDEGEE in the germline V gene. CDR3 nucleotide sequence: TGTGCCAGCAGCCTCGGGACATTGAACACCGGGGAGCTGTTTTTT. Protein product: CASSLGTLNTGELFF.

In DNA form, the CDR3 reads TGTGCCAGCAGTGAATATATTCTGGGGGCGGAGAGTGAGCAGTTCTTC. It codes for CASSEYILGAESEQFF. The chain is built from TRBV25-1 and TRBJ2-1; D is possibly TRBD1 (6 bases). Germline CDR1 reads MGHDK; CDR2 reads SYGVNS. Trimming shortened V by 0 bases and J by 9 bases, and 18 bases separated the two germline ends. This CDR3 is 16 amino acids long.

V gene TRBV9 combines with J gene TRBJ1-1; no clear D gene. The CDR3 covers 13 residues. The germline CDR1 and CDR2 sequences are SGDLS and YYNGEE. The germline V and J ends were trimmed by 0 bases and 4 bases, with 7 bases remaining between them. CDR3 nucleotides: TGTGCCAGCAGCGTAGTTCGGTCCACTGAAGCTTTCTTT. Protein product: CASSVVRSTEAFF.

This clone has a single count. CDR3: CSVEAVYGYTF. The CDR3 DNA reads TGCAGCGTGGAGGCGGTCTATGGCTACACCTTC. This chain connects TRBV29-1 to TRBJ1-2, with no clear D. The CDR3 totals 11 residues. The ends were cut back, 6 bases at V and 4 bases at J, with 9 bases in the middle. CDR1 SQVTM and CDR2 ANQGSEA come from the germline V gene.

The CDR3 region is CASRTGLSTDEQFF. CDR3 sequence (DNA): TGTGCCAGCAGAACGGGACTATCCACGGATGAGCAGTTCTTC. The gene calls are TRBV6-5 and TRBJ2-1; TRBD2 aligns across 7 bases. CDR1 and CDR2 (germline): MNHEY, SVGAGI. V lost 6 bases and J lost 8; bases outside the gene matches: 10. The CDR3 has 14 amino acids.

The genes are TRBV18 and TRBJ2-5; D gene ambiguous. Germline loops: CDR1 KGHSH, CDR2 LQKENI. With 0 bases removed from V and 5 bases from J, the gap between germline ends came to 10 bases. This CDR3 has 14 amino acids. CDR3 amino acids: CASSPPPVGETQYF. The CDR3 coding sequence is TGTGCCAGCTCACCACCGCCGGTCGGGGAGACCCAGTACTTC.